One sample yielded the 20 T cell receptor beta chains listed below, sequenced in a study of naive and memory T cell subsets listed by TCRdb under 2017. Receptor libraries were prepared by UMI-ligation and nested PCR. The listed sequencing device is Illumina MiSeq. To cover both TRBC1 and TRBC2, the beta constant-region primer consisted of an equimolar mix of two oligonucleotides. TCRdb handled the public reads itself, with Q25 trimming in fastp and clone calling in MiXCR, and kept productive beta chains. CDR3 protein duplicates are merged, each entry listing the most common genes and DNA. The sample has 130,000 to 150,000 distinct CDR3 sequences on record, about 17% of them singletons. Roughly 0.14% of the sample is taken by the ten largest. Sample: naive CD4+ T cells from blood. The cell subset or site label corresponds to: naive T cells, CD45RA high CD27+. These receptors all come from a human donor in good health.

The V gene is TRBV12-3 or TRBV12-4, the J gene TRBJ2-6; perhaps D is TRBD1 or TRBD2 (5 bases each). The V end was cut by 1 base, the J end by 1 base, with 8 bases between. The CDR3 runs 16 residues. The CDR3 DNA reads as TGTGCCAGCAGTTTAGACGGGGCTTCTGGGGCCAACGTCCTGACTTTC. This gives the protein CASSLDGASGANVLTF.

Only a few counts were recorded for this clonotype. The chain couples TRBV10-3 to TRBJ2-7; 7 positions match TRBD2. CDR1 is ENHRY and CDR2 is SYGVKD in the germline V gene. This CDR3 has 15 residues. The J segment lost 5 bases and the V segment lost 3 bases, leaving 10 bases of the junction unmatched. The CDR3 is CAISDMTAGRHEQYF. The CDR3 region has the DNA TGTGCCATCAGTGATATGACAGCGGGAAGACACGAGCAGTACTTC.

This clonotype was seen many times. V is TRBV20-1 and J is TRBJ2-7; D gene ambiguous. CDR3 size: 12 residues. V was cut by 6 bases and J by 5 bases, with 14 bases left in between. The V gene's germline CDR1 is DFQATT and CDR2 SNEGSKA (reference sequence). CDR3 loop: CSANSQTDEQYF. The CDR3 region has the DNA TGCAGTGCGAACTCCCAAACGGACGAGCAGTACTTC.

The rearrangement joins TRBV6-2 or TRBV6-3 to TRBJ1-1; D unresolved. The CDR3 runs 15 residues. The germline V gene encodes CDR1 MNHEY and CDR2 SVGEGT. The V end lost 6 bases, the J end lost 1 base, and 15 bases lay between the germline ends. The CDR3 is CASRIQKKENTEAFF. As DNA, the CDR3 is TGTGCCAGCAGGATACAGAAAAAAGAGAACACTGAAGCTTTCTTT.

This clonotype was counted many times. The rearrangement links TRBV5-1 to TRBJ1-1; weak D call: TRBD1 (5 bases). The CDR3 length is 17 residues. Trimming left V 0 bases short and J 4 bases short, with 19 bases between. Germline values: CDR1 SGHRS, CDR2 YFSETQ. In DNA, the CDR3 is TGCGCCAGCAGCTTGGACCGGGGACCGGCTAGCGGCACTGAAGCTTTCTTT. Its translation is CASSLDRGPASGTEAFF.

V usage is TRBV6-9 and J usage is TRBJ2-2; a possible D gene is TRBD2 (5 bases). Germline V gene lookup returns CDR1 MNHGY and CDR2 SVAAGI. This CDR3 has 15 amino acids. Trimming removed 2 bases at V and 5 bases at J, with 12 bases between. The CDR3 loop reads CASSYPLAVTGELFF. Written as DNA, the CDR3 is TGTGCCAGCAGTTATCCTCTAGCTGTGACCGGGGAGCTGTTTTTT.

J is TRBJ2-5 and V is TRBV12-3 or TRBV12-4, with 9 nucleotides matching TRBD2. The CDR3 has 16 amino acids. The V gene end was trimmed by 1 base and the J gene end by 5 bases; junction bases not matched to a gene: 8. The chain's CDR3 is CASSLVISGRRETQYF. CDR3 coding DNA: TGTGCCAGCAGTTTAGTTATTAGCGGGAGAAGGGAGACCCAGTACTTC.

This clonotype was found a few times. The V gene is TRBV6-2 or TRBV6-3, the J gene TRBJ2-7; 9 bases are shared with TRBD2. The CDR3 spans 14 residues. V was clipped by 8 bases and J by 1 base; unmatched bases: 6. Germline CDR1 MNHEY, CDR2 SVGEGT. The CDR3 bases are TGTGCCAGCTGCCAAGCGGGAGGTTCCTACGAGCAGTACTTC. Amino acid sequence: CASCQAGGSYEQYF.

The chain recombines TRBV7-2 with TRBJ1-4; D is ambiguous. The germline V gene encodes CDR1 SGHTA and CDR2 FQGNSA. V was clipped by 4 bases and J by 3 bases, with 3 bases between them. The CDR3 covers 12 residues. The CDR3 protein is CASSWANEKLFF. CDR3 DNA: TGTGCCAGCAGCTGGGCTAATGAAAAACTGTTTTTT.

The chain couples TRBV12-3 or TRBV12-4 to TRBJ2-1, with 7 bases that match TRBD1. The CDR3 is 14 amino acids. J gave up 3 bases and V 8 bases, and 7 bases lay outside the gene matches. CDR3 DNA: TGTGCCAGCGGGGACAGTGAAATCTACAATGAGCAGTTCTTC. Translation gives CASGDSEIYNEQFF.

In this sample, this clonotype turned up a few times. The chain has TRBV6-6 and TRBJ2-5; D remains ambiguous. V was shortened by 2 bases and J by 3 bases, with 1 base between the two germline ends. The CDR3 covers 11 residues. CDR1 is MNHNY and CDR2 is SVGAGI in the germline V gene (reference sequence). For the CDR3, the DNA is TGTGCCAGCAGTTACAAAGAGACCCAGTACTTC. It yields the protein CASSYKETQYF.

This clonotype occurred many times. CDR3 amino acids: CASSFWDRAYEQYF. CDR3 DNA: TGTGCCAGCAGTTTTTGGGACAGGGCCTACGAGCAGTACTTC. The chain recombines TRBV12-3 or TRBV12-4 with TRBJ2-7; 9 bases fit TRBD1. V shed 3 bases and J 2 bases; nucleotides not matched to a gene: 2. This CDR3 is 14 amino acids long.

The genes are TRBV12-3 or TRBV12-4 and TRBJ1-5; 7 nucleotides agree with TRBD1. The V segment lost 5 bases and the J segment 9 bases; nucleotides outside the gene matches: 10. This CDR3 contains 14 residues. The CDR3 region is CASSPDRANGPQHF. In nucleotides, the CDR3 is TGTGCCAGCAGTCCAGACAGGGCCAATGGGCCCCAGCATTTT.

In DNA, the CDR3 is TGCGCCAGCAGCCAGGACCTCAGGGTAGCGGATACCTACGAGCAGTACTTC. It translates to CASSQDLRVADTYEQYF. The chain carries TRBV4-1 and TRBJ2-7, with TRBD2 as a possible D gene (6 bases). V shed 3 bases and J shed 2 bases, with 20 bases lying between them. Germline V gene sequence: CDR1 MGHRA, CDR2 YSYEKL. The CDR3 extends over 17 amino acids.

This clonotype was counted many times. The gene calls are TRBV29-1 and TRBJ2-3; 7 bases map to TRBD1. CDR3 length: 12 residues. V lost 3 bases, J lost 3 bases, and 0 bases stayed unmatched. Per the germline V gene, CDR1 is SQVTM and CDR2 is ANQGSEA. The CDR3 protein is CSVDRGTDTQYF. The CDR3 DNA reads as TGCAGCGTTGACAGGGGGACAGATACGCAGTATTTT.

This clonotype has more than one count but fewer than ten. The chain uses TRBV7-2 and TRBJ1-5; TRBD1 is a possible D gene (6 bases). The ends were cut back, 3 bases at V and 6 bases at J, with 18 bases in the middle. This CDR3 comprises 16 residues. The germline V gene encodes CDR1 SGHTA and CDR2 FQGNSA. CDR3 sequence reads: CASSFGQGGAGQPQHF. Written as DNA, the CDR3 is TGTGCCAGCAGCTTCGGGCAAGGGGGGGCCGGTCAGCCCCAGCATTTT.

V and J are TRBV4-3 and TRBJ2-7; 9 bases map to TRBD1. After removal of 3 bases from V and 2 bases from J, the junction contained 5 bases not matched to a gene. The CDR3 contains 15 residues. CDR1 and CDR2 (germline): LGHNA, YSLEER. The CDR3 DNA sequence: TGCGCCAGCAGCCATCGCGGGACAGGGACCTACGAGCAGTACTTC. Translation gives CASSHRGTGTYEQYF.

The J gene is TRBJ1-4, the V gene TRBV12-3 or TRBV12-4; 11 bases line up with TRBD1. With V trimmed by 8 bases and J by 7 bases, 3 bases remained unmatched. This CDR3 region has 13 residues. The CDR3 reads CASHGQGAEKLFF. CDR3 coding DNA: TGTGCCAGCCACGGACAGGGGGCTGAAAAACTGTTTTTT.

This clonotype was counted a few times. V is TRBV3-1 and J is TRBJ1-1; a weak D match, TRBD1 (5 bases). The CDR3 contains 17 residues. V was shortened by 4 bases and J by 8 bases, with 26 bases between the two germline ends. Germline values: CDR1 LGHDT, CDR2 YNNKEL (reference sequence). CDR3 region: CASSLEGSWDAGREAFF. DNA for the CDR3: TGTGCCAGCAGCCTCGAGGGAAGCTGGGACGCGGGCAGGGAAGCTTTCTTT.

The V call is TRBV28, the J call TRBJ2-7; 12 nucleotides align to TRBD2. CDR1 and CDR2 (germline): MDHEN, SYDVKM. CDR3 size: 16 residues. The V segment lost 3 bases and the J segment 3 bases; nucleotides outside the gene matches: 6. The chain's CDR3 is CASSLSGTSGHYEQYF. CDR3 DNA: TGTGCCAGCAGTTTGTCCGGGACTAGCGGGCACTACGAGCAGTACTTC. Full variable domain (outside the CDR3, taken from reference TRBV28 and TRBJ2-7): DVKVTQSSRYLVKRTGEKVFLECVQDMDHENMFWYRQDPGLGLRLIYFSYDVKMKEKGDIPEGYSVSREKKERFSLILESASTNQTSMYLCASSLSGTSGHYEQYFGPGTRLTVT.